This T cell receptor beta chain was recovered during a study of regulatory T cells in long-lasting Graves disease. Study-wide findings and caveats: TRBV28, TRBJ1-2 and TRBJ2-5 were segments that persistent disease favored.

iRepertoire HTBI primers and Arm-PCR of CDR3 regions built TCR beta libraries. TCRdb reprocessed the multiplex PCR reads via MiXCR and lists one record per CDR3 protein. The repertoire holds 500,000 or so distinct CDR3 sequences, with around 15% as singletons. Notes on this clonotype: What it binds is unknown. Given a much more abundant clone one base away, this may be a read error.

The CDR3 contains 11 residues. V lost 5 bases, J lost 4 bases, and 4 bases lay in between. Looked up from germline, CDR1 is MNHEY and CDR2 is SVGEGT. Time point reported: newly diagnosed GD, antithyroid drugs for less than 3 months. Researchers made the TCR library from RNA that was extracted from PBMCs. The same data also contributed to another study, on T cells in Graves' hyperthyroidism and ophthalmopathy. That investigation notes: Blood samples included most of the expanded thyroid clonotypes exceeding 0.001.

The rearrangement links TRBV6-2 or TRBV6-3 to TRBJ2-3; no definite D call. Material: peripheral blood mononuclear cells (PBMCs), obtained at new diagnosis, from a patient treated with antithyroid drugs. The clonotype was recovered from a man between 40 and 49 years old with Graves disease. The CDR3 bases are TGTGCCAGCAGTAACGCAGATACGCAGTATTTT. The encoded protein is CASSNADTQYF.